The 27 T cell receptor beta chains given below trace back to one sample, sequenced in a study of blood T cell repertoires in COVID-19. Generated by immunoSEQ multiplex PCR, the TCRdb table keeps only in-frame clones and is missing some. The data contain some 69,000 clones, roughly 87% of them singletons. The sequenced sample was peripheral blood. The source of these receptors is a woman aged 50 to 60 with active COVID-19.

The gene calls are TRBV9 and TRBJ2-1; 7 bases fit TRBD2. Unmatched junction bases numbered 9, after V lost 0 bases and J lost 0 bases. CDR1 is SGDLS, CDR2 YYNGEE, per germline. The CDR3 loop spans 18 amino acids. The CDR3 nucleotides are TGTGCCAGCAGCGTAGGAGTTAGCGGGCGGAGCTCCTACAATGAGCAGTTCTTC. Its protein is CASSVGVSGRSSYNEQFF.

This clone was counted only a few times. V usage is TRBV4-1 and J usage is TRBJ1-5, with D unresolved. Trimming took 1 base from V and 4 from J, leaving 11 bases between them. The CDR3 is 15 amino acids. Looked up from germline, CDR1 is MGHRA and CDR2 is YSYEKL. The CDR3 reads CASSQGVAGNQPQHF. The CDR3, as DNA: TGCGCCAGCAGCCAAGGTGTGGCGGGGAATCAGCCCCAGCATTTT.

This clone came up once. The V call is TRBV24-1, the J call TRBJ2-3; TRBD1 agrees at 8 bases. This CDR3 comprises 18 residues. Germline-derived CDR1 and CDR2 are KGHDR and SFDVKD. The junction had 14 bases not matched to a gene; V was cut back by 4 bases and J by 3 bases. The CDR3 reads CATSDSNLGQGGTDTQYF. As DNA, the CDR3 is TGTGCCACCAGTGACAGTAATCTCGGACAGGGCGGAACAGATACGCAGTATTTT.

This CDR3 is CASSISGVYNEQFF. As DNA, the CDR3 is TGTGCCAGTAGTATTTCCGGGGTCTACAATGAGCAGTTCTTC. The chain couples TRBV19 to TRBJ2-1, with D perhaps TRBD2 (5 bases). Germline CDR1 is LNHDA and CDR2 is SQIVND (reference sequence). The V end lost 3 bases, the J end lost 3 bases, and 9 bases lay between the germline ends. CDR3 length equals 14 residues.

The chain carries TRBV30 and TRBJ1-6, with TRBD1 matching over 12 bases. V gave up 3 bases and J gave up 7 bases; unmatched junction bases: 7. CDR1 GTSNPN and CDR2 SVGIG come from the germline V gene (reference sequence). CDR3 length equals 16 residues. DNA for the CDR3: TGTGCCTGGAGGCCTGGCGGGACAGGGGGCAATTCACCCCTCCACTTT. It codes for CAWRPGGTGGNSPLHF.

V usage is TRBV5-1 and J usage is TRBJ2-2; TRBD2 agrees at 16 bases. The germline V gene encodes CDR1 SGHRS and CDR2 YFSETQ. The J segment lost 7 bases and the V segment lost 4 bases, leaving 7 bases of the junction unmatched. The CDR3 consists of 17 residues. In nucleotides, the CDR3 is TGCGCCAGCAGCCCGGGACTAGCGGGAGGGGCCCTCGGGGAGCTGTTTTTT. It encodes CASSPGLAGGALGELFF.

This clone was observed a single time. The chain joins TRBV19 to TRBJ1-1, with a weak D call TRBD1 (6 bases). V lost 5 bases, J lost 11 bases, and 21 bases lay in between. The CDR3 is made up of 14 amino acids. Germline assignment: CDR1 LNHDA and CDR2 SQIVND (reference sequence). In DNA, the CDR3 is TGTGCCAGTAGTTTCGCAGAAAGAAACCAGGGGGCTTTCTTT. Translated, it gives CASSFAERNQGAFF. Complete variable domain (other parts from reference TRBV19 and TRBJ1-1): DGGITQSPKYLFRKEGQNVTLSCEQNLNHDAMYWYRQDPGQGLRLIYYSQIVNDFQKGDIAEGYSVSREKKESFPLTVTSAQKNPTAFYLCASSFAERNQGAFFGQGTRLTVV.

This chain uses TRBV7-9 with TRBJ2-1; D is perhaps TRBD2 (5 bases). Germline V gene sequence: CDR1 SEHNR, CDR2 FQNEAQ (reference sequence). CDR3 length equals 14 residues. V lost 5 bases, J lost 8 bases, and 16 bases lay in between. The CDR3: CASSPRASMDEQFF. CDR3 nucleotide sequence: TGTGCCAGCAGCCCTCGGGCTAGCATGGATGAGCAGTTCTTC.

This rearrangement joins TRBV6-1 to TRBJ1-1, with D hard to call. The CDR3 consists of 13 residues. Trimming cost V 3 bases and J 1 base, with 6 bases left between them. Germline-derived CDR1 and CDR2 are MNHNS and SASEGT. In DNA form, the CDR3 reads TGTGCCAGCAGTGAGGGGAGGAACACTGAAGCTTTCTTT. It is translated as CASSEGRNTEAFF.

The chain recombines TRBV30 with TRBJ2-5; no firm D call. CDR1 is GTSNPN and CDR2 is SVGIG in the germline V gene (reference sequence). The CDR3 sequence is 14 residues long. The V and J ends lost 0 bases and 3 bases respectively, with 11 bases between them. Here the CDR3 reads CAWSVHNPKETQYF. DNA for the CDR3: TGTGCCTGGAGTGTACACAACCCGAAAGAGACCCAGTACTTC.

The chain links TRBV5-4 to TRBJ1-1; 7 nucleotides match TRBD1. V lost 5 bases to trimming and J lost 5 bases; unmatched junction nucleotides: 6. Germline CDR1 SGHNT, CDR2 YYREEE (reference sequence). This CDR3 contains 13 residues. In DNA, the CDR3 is TGTGCCAGCAGTCAGGACAGGAGGACTGAAGCTTTCTTT. Translation: CASSQDRRTEAFF.

The J gene is TRBJ2-5, the V gene TRBV5-1, with D possibly TRBD2 on 5 matching bases. The V end was cut by 4 bases, the J end by 3 bases, with 16 bases between. The CDR3 has 15 residues. Germline assignment: CDR1 SGHRS and CDR2 YFSETQ. The CDR3 loop is CASSLGLGQKETQYF. As DNA, the CDR3 is TGCGCCAGCAGCCTCGGACTGGGCCAGAAAGAGACCCAGTACTTC.

A single count supports this clone. A junction boundary mismatches the germline segment, possibly from a read error. The rearrangement uses TRBV7-7 and TRBJ1-1; a weak D match, TRBD1 (6 bases). This CDR3 is 16 amino acids long. Germline V lookup: CDR1 SSHAT, CDR2 FNYEAQ (reference sequence). CDR3 DNA: TGTGCTAGCAGCCCTGACAAAGGACAGCTGAACACTGAAGCTTTCTTT. It encodes CASSPDKGQLNTEAFF.

The chain combines TRBV30 with TRBJ2-1; 11 bases agree with TRBD2. Trimming took 3 bases from V and 8 from J; bases not matched to a gene: 15. CDR3 length: 17 amino acids. CDR1 and CDR2 (germline): GTSNPN, SVGIG (reference sequence). DNA for the CDR3: TGTGCCTGGAGGGGCCTTCGACTAGCGGGAAAACAGGATGAGCAGTTCTTC. Residues: CAWRGLRLAGKQDEQFF.

The genes are TRBV19 and TRBJ2-7; weak D call: TRBD2 (5 bases). Germline loops: CDR1 LNHDA, CDR2 SQIVND (reference sequence). Deletions cut 5 bases from V and 2 bases from J, with 13 bases between. The CDR3 has 14 amino acids. CDR3 sequence reads: CASSVAPGAYEQYF. CDR3 sequence (DNA): TGTGCCAGTAGTGTAGCCCCCGGGGCCTACGAGCAGTACTTC.

V is TRBV11-2 and J is TRBJ2-7, with TRBD2 matching 7 bases. The CDR3 length is 14 residues. Germline V gene lookup returns CDR1 SGHAT and CDR2 FQNNGV. V gave up 3 bases and J gave up 2 bases; unmatched junction bases: 4. The CDR3: CASSFRDYTYEQYF. The CDR3 DNA sequence: TGTGCCAGCAGCTTCAGGGACTACACCTACGAGCAGTACTTC.

The chain joins TRBV11-2 to TRBJ1-3; tentative D call: TRBD1 (6 bases). The CDR3 is made up of 15 amino acids. The ends were cut back, 1 base at V and 0 bases at J, with 7 bases in the middle. The germline gives CDR1 SGHAT, CDR2 FQNNGV. The CDR3 reads CASSLGRGSGNTIYF. The CDR3 coding sequence is TGTGCCAGCAGCTTAGGCAGGGGCTCTGGAAACACCATATATTTT.

This chain links TRBV18 with TRBJ2-1, with 7 bases lining up with TRBD2. The germline V gene encodes CDR1 KGHSH and CDR2 LQKENI. The CDR3 runs to 15 residues. V lost 6 bases, J lost 7 bases, and 12 bases stayed unmatched. The CDR3 DNA is TGTGCCAGCTCGGAAGGAGCGGGATTGGGAAATGAGCAGTTCTTC. This sequence encodes CASSEGAGLGNEQFF.

V and J are TRBV24-1 and TRBJ2-5, with 10 positions matching TRBD2. Germline lookup yields CDR1 KGHDR and CDR2 SFDVKD. The CDR3 spans 15 residues. Trimming cost V 7 bases and J 5 bases; bases outside gene matches: 9. The CDR3 loop reads CATSPPGTSEETQYF. CDR3 coding DNA: TGTGCCACCAGCCCTCCTGGGACTAGCGAGGAGACCCAGTACTTC.

The chain joins TRBV12-5 to TRBJ1-3; D gene uncertain. The CDR3 spans 13 residues. Per germline, CDR1 LGHNT and CDR2 FRNRAP. Trimming removed 5 bases from V and 4 bases from J, with 9 bases in between. This chain's CDR3 is CASGPPVGNTIYF. The DNA for the CDR3 is TGTGCTAGTGGTCCGCCAGTCGGAAACACCATATATTTT.

The rearrangement joins TRBV29-1 to TRBJ2-4; D perhaps matches TRBD1 (5 bases). CDR1 and CDR2 from the germline V gene are SQVTM and ANQGSEA. CDR3 length: 12 amino acids. V shed 5 bases and J shed 8 bases, with 13 bases lying between them. The CDR3 bases are TGCAGCGTTCACGTTCAGGGCTACATTCAGTACTTC. It is translated as CSVHVQGYIQYF.

The chain recombines TRBV7-2 with TRBJ2-1, with 9 nucleotides matching TRBD2. The length of the CDR3 is 14 residues. Losses at the gene ends were 6 bases for V and 7 bases for J; bases not matched to a gene: 7. CDR1 and CDR2 from the germline V gene are SGHTA and FQGNSA. The CDR3 loop reads CASSNGLARNEQFF. DNA of the CDR3: TGTGCCAGCAGTAACGGACTAGCGCGGAATGAGCAGTTCTTC.

This clone appeared a single time. This rearrangement joins TRBV7-9 to TRBJ2-5; 10 nucleotides match TRBD1. Germline-derived CDR1 and CDR2 are SEHNR and FQNEAQ (reference sequence). The CDR3 is made up of 15 amino acids. Trimming took 2 bases from V and 3 from J; bases not matched to a gene: 3. DNA for the CDR3: TGTGCCAGCAGCTTACGACAGGGGGCGGAAGAGACCCAGTACTTC. Its translation: CASSLRQGAEETQYF. The full variable domain, completed using reference TRBV7-9 and TRBJ2-5, is DTGVSQNPRHKITKRGQNVTFRCDPISEHNRLYWYRQTLGQGPEFLTYFQNEAQLEKSRLLSDRFSAERPKGSFSTLEIQRTEQGDSAMYLCASSLRQGAEETQYFGPGTRLLVL.

Only one count was recorded for this clone. This chain connects TRBV27 to TRBJ2-3; a possible D gene is TRBD2 (6 bases). This CDR3 has 13 amino acids. The germline V and J ends were trimmed by 6 bases and 4 bases, with 11 bases remaining between them. Germline CDR1 is MNHEY and CDR2 is SMNVEV (reference sequence). In DNA form, the CDR3 reads TGTGCCAGCAGCCCCACGGGGGCAGATACGCAGTATTTT. It is translated as CASSPTGADTQYF.

CDR3 nucleotides: TGCGCCAGCACCAAATCGCTCCGGGACTCCTACGAGCAGTACTTC. Translating gives CASTKSLRDSYEQYF. This chain uses TRBV10-1 with TRBJ2-7, with TRBD2 as a possible D gene (5 bases). Trimming took off 7 bases at V and 0 bases at J, with 16 bases between the two ends. CDR1 is WNHNN and CDR2 is SYGVQD in the germline V gene (reference sequence). CDR3 length equals 15 residues.

The chain links TRBV18 to TRBJ2-3; D is perhaps TRBD1 (6 bases). Deletions cut 4 bases from V and 4 bases from J, with 18 bases between. Germline V gene sequence: CDR1 KGHSH, CDR2 LQKENI. CDR3 size: 16 residues. As DNA, the CDR3 is TGTGCCAGCTCACACAGACAGGTTGCAGTGTCAGATACGCAGTATTTT. Translating gives CASSHRQVAVSDTQYF.

The CDR3, as DNA: TGTGCCAGCAGTCGGACTAGCGGGGCCTACAATGAGCAGTTCTTC. It yields the protein CASSRTSGAYNEQFF. This sequence joins TRBV28 and TRBJ2-1; 12 positions match TRBD2. Germline V gene sequence: CDR1 MDHEN, CDR2 SYDVKM. The J segment lost 2 bases and the V segment lost 5 bases, leaving 1 base of the junction unmatched. The CDR3 sequence is 15 residues long.